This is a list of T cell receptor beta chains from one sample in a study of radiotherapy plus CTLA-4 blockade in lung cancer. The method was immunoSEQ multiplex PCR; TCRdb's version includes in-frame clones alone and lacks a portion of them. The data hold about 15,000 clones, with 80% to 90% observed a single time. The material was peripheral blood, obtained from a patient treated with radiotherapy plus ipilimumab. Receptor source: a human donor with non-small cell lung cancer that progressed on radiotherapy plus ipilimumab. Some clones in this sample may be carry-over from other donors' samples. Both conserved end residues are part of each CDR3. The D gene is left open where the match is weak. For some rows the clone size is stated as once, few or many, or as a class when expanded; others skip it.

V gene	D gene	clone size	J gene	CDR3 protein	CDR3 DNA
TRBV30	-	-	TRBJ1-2	CAWRQGGYTF	TGTGCCTGGAGACAGGGAGGCTACACCTTC
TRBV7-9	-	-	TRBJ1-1	CASSLDRSEAFF	TGTGCCAGCAGCCTTGACAGGTCTGAAGCTTTCTTT
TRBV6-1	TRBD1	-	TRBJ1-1	CASIQGALNTEAFF	TGTGCCAGCATCCAGGGGGCCCTGAACACTGAAGCTTTCTTT
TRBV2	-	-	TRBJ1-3	CASHPVSGNTIYF	TGTGCCAGCCACCCAGTCTCTGGAAACACCATATATTTT
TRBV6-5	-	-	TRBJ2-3	CASTVPGTDTQYF	TGTGCCAGCACGGTACCGGGTACGGATACGCAGTATTTT
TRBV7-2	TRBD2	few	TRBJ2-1	CASSPRTSAYNEQFF	TGTGCCAGCAGTCCACGGACTAGCGCCTACAATGAGCAGTTCTTC
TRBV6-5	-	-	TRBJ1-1	CASSYTPGGAEAFF	TGTGCCAGCAGTTATACGCCCGGGGGGGCTGAAGCTTTCTTT
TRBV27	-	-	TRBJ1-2	CASSLGAANGYTF	TGTGCCAGCAGTTTAGGAGCAGCGAATGGCTACACCTTC
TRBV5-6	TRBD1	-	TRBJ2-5	CASSFGTGGAGETQYF	TGTGCCAGCAGCTTCGGGACAGGGGGCGCGGGAGAGACCCAGTACTTC
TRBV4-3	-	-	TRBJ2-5	CASSRTTDRLETQYF	TGCGCCAGCAGCCGCACGACAGATAGGTTGGAGACCCAGTACTTC
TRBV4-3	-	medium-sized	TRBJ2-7	CASSQAGDEQYF	TGCGCCAGCAGCCAAGCAGGGGACGAGCAGTACTTC
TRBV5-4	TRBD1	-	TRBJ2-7	CASSPTGGEQYF	TGTGCCAGCAGTCCGACAGGGGGGGAGCAGTACTTC
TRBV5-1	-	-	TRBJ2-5	CASSLGSDGETQYF	TGCGCCAGCAGCTTGGGTAGCGATGGAGAGACCCAGTACTTC
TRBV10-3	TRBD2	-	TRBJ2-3	CAISESLAGNTDTQYF	TGTGCCATCAGTGAGTCGCTAGCGGGGAACACAGATACGCAGTATTTT
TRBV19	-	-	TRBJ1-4	CASSFGGELREKLFF	TGTGCCAGTAGTTTCGGGGGGGAGCTGCGTGAAAAACTGTTTTTT
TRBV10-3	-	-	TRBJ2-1	CAILSEGDNEQFF	TGTGCCATTTTAAGTGAGGGGGACAATGAGCAGTTCTTC
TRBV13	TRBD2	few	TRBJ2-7	CASSLDRTSGAYEQYF	TGTGCCAGCAGCTTGGACCGGACTAGCGGTGCCTACGAGCAGTACTTC
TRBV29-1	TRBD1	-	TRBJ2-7	CSVKRDRGPYEQYF	TGCAGCGTCAAACGGGACAGGGGCCCCTACGAGCAGTACTTC
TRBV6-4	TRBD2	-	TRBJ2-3	CASSDSAGGHTDTQYF	TGTGCCAGCAGTGACTCAGCGGGGGGGCACACAGATACGCAGTATTTT
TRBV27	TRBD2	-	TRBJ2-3	CASSRGGSGTDTQYF	TGTGCCAGCAGTCGGGGCGGGAGCGGCACAGATACGCAGTATTTT
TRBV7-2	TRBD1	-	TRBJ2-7	CASSLTGGYEQYF	TGTGCCAGCAGCTTAACAGGGGGGTACGAGCAGTACTTC
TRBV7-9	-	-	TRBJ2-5	CASRQGQGQETQYF	TGTGCCAGCAGACAAGGGCAGGGTCAAGAGACCCAGTACTTC
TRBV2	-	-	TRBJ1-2	CASSAYLGGENGYTF	TGTGCCAGCAGCGCCTACCTGGGGGGGGAGAACGGCTACACCTTC
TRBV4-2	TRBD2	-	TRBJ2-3	CASSQSTSGGFSTDTQYF	TGTGCCAGCAGCCAATCGACTAGCGGGGGGTTCAGCACAGATACGCAGTATTTT
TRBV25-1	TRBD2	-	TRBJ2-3	CASSDIGIAGHTDTQYF	TGTGCCAGCAGTGACATCGGAATAGCGGGACACACAGATACGCAGTATTTT
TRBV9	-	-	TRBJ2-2	CASSAPRHQTGELFF	TGTGCCAGCAGCGCACCCAGACACCAGACCGGGGAGCTGTTTTTT
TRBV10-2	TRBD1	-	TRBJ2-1	CASPRGLWINEQFF	TGCGCCAGCCCCAGGGGGCTTTGGATCAATGAGCAGTTCTTC
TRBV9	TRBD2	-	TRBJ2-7	CASSPGTSGLEQYF	TGTGCCAGCAGCCCGGGGACTAGCGGGCTCGAGCAGTACTTC
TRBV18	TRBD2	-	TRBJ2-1	CASSPTLAGANEQFF	TGTGCCAGCTCACCAACCCTAGCGGGAGCGAATGAGCAGTTCTTC
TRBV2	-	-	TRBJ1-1	CASSEISPTSGPTEAFF	TGTGCCAGCAGTGAGATCTCTCCCACCTCAGGGCCCACTGAAGCTTTCTTT
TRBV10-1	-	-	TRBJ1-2	CASSDPSGVINYGYTF	TGCGCCAGCAGTGATCCCTCGGGAGTGATCAACTATGGCTACACCTTC
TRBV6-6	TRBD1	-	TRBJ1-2	CASSSQGAGRGYGYTF	TGTGCCAGCAGTTCCCAGGGGGCGGGAAGAGGCTATGGCTACACCTTC
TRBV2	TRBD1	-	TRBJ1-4	CASRSGDSPNEKLFF	TGTGCCAGCAGAAGTGGGGACAGTCCGAATGAAAAACTGTTTTTT
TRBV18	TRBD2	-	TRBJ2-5	CASSFGTSGRETQYF	TGTGCCAGCTCGTTCGGGACTAGCGGGAGAGAGACCCAGTACTTC
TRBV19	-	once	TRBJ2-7	CANPGHPSSYEQYF	TGTGCCAACCCGGGACACCCCAGCTCCTACGAGCAGTACTTC
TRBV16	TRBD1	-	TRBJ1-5	CASSQSPDRGLQPQHF	TGTGCCAGCAGCCAATCCCCGGACAGGGGGCTCCAGCCCCAGCATTTT
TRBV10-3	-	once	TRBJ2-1	CAISEPVGRGKFF	TGTGCCATCAGTGAGCCTGTAGGCCGAGGGAAGTTCTTC
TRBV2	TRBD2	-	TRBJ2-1	CASSDPGLAGLGNEQFF	TGTGCCAGCAGTGATCCGGGACTAGCCGGTCTGGGGAATGAGCAGTTCTTC
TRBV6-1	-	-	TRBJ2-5	CASSRPTQGLETQYF	TGTGCCAGCAGCCGACCAACTCAGGGGCTCGAGACCCAGTACTTC
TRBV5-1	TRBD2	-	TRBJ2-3	CASSTILAGTDTQYF	TGCGCCAGCAGCACGATACTAGCGGGCACAGATACGCAGTATTTT
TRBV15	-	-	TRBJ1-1	CATSPGGGSREAFF	TGTGCCACCAGCCCGGGAGGAGGGTCTAGGGAAGCTTTCTTT
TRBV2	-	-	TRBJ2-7	CASRGLQGYEQYF	TGTGCCAGCAGGGGGTTACAGGGCTACGAGCAGTACTTC
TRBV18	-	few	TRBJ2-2	CASSPTTTGELFF	TGTGCCAGCTCACCTACTACAACCGGGGAGCTGTTTTTT
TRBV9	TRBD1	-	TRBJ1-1	CASSVAAGGVQTEAFF	TGTGCCAGCAGCGTAGCGGCAGGGGGCGTTCAGACTGAAGCTTTCTTT
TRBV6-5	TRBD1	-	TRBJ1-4	CASSYRTGINEKLFF	TGTGCCAGCAGTTACCGGACAGGGATTAATGAAAAACTGTTTTTT
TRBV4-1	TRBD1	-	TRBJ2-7	CASSLSERQGAYEQYF	TGCGCCAGCAGCCTCAGCGAAAGACAGGGGGCCTACGAGCAGTACTTC
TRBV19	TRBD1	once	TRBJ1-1	CASSMRTGGYTEAFF	TGTGCCAGTAGTATGAGGACAGGGGGGTACACTGAAGCTTTCTTT
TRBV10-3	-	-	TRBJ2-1	CATSTRDEQFF	TGTGCCACTTCTACTAGAGATGAGCAGTTCTTC
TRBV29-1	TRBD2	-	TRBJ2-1	CSVESGGADEQFF	TGCAGCGTTGAATCCGGGGGGGCTGATGAGCAGTTCTTC
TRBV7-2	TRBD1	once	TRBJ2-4	CASSARDRARSKNIQYF	TGTGCCAGCAGCGCCCGGGACAGGGCGAGATCCAAAAACATTCAGTACTTC
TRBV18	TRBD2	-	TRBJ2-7	CASSPSGSGGGAYEQYF	TGTGCCAGCTCACCATCGGGTTCCGGCGGGGGGGCCTACGAGCAGTACTTC
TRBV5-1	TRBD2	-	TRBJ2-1	CASSFTGGSYNEQFF	TGCGCCAGCAGCTTTACCGGGGGGTCCTACAATGAGCAGTTCTTC
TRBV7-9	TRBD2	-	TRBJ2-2	CASSRLLGLAGGGSGELFF	TGTGCCAGCAGCCGGTTGCTGGGACTAGCGGGAGGCGGGTCCGGGGAGCTGTTTTTT
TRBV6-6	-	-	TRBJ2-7	CASSRTGLGGEQYF	TGTGCCAGCAGTAGGACAGGGCTGGGGGGGGAGCAGTACTTC
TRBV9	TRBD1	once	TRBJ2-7	CASSSGQGYYEQYF	TGTGCCAGCAGCTCAGGACAGGGCTACTACGAGCAGTACTTC